The present entry profiles one TCR beta chain with its context. The CDR3 consists of 14 residues. The V end was cut by 5 bases, the J end by 4 bases, with 14 bases between. Germline V gives CDR1 MGHDK, CDR2 SYGVNS. Sequencing used immunoSEQ multiplex PCR; TCRdb keeps in-frame clones, though not all of them. The data show about 100,000 clones, roughly 92% seen once. The sample is drawn from a study of blood T cell repertoires in COVID-19. About the study: Sites in the United States, Italy and Spain provided acute and convalescent COVID-19 samples. PBMCs, B-cell-depleted T cells, or T cells were the source of the cDNA or gDNA that made up the material.

The sequence was collected from a man in his 70s with acute or convalescent COVID-19. The sample was peripheral blood. The chain couples TRBV25-1 to TRBJ2-5, with D perhaps matching TRBD2 (7 bases). CDR3 loop: CASSPGGIPETQYF. The CDR3 DNA follows: TGTGCCAGCAGTCCGGGGGGCATCCCAGAGACCCAGTACTTC.